One and the same sample provided the 9 T cell receptor beta chains below, sequenced in a study of T cell repertoires in cytomegalovirus infection. TCRdb ran MiXCR on the reads and lists one entry per CDR3 protein. The sample yields fewer than 950,000 distinct CDR3 sequences, about 33% seen once. Antigen specificity for these receptors is unknown. The sequencing used cultured CD8+ T cells from PBMCs, collected from culture after CMV antigen stimulation. Receptor source: a human donor in good health (CMV status not recorded). Some clones in this sample may be carry-over from other donors' samples.

A note on this clonotype: A much larger clone differs by one base, so this may be a read error. This chain uses TRBV12-3 or TRBV12-4 with TRBJ2-1; weak D call: TRBD1 (8 bases). The CDR3 totals 18 residues. The CDR3 reads CANSPYRGRASTYNEQFF. CDR3 nucleotide sequence: TGTGCCAACAGTCCGTACAGGGGGAGGGCGAGTACCTACAATGAGCAGTTCTTC.

This clonotype was found many times. The V gene is TRBV7-2, the J gene TRBJ2-4, with 7 bases that match TRBD1. This CDR3 region has 17 residues. V was pared by 1 base and J by 2 bases, with 8 bases of the junction left unmatched. The germline V gene has CDR1 SGHTA and CDR2 FQGNSA. The CDR3 nucleotides are TGTGCCAGCAGCTTAGATTTAGGGGGCTATACCAAAAACATTCAGTACTTC. This sequence encodes CASSLDLGGYTKNIQYF.

The genes are TRBV7-9 and TRBJ1-2, with TRBD1 identical over 10 bases. In germline, CDR1 is SEHNR, CDR2 FQNEAQ (reference sequence). CDR3 size: 13 residues. V shed 5 bases, J shed 8 bases, and the junction held 5 bases outside the gene matches. The CDR3 is CASSRQGALGYTF. The CDR3 DNA follows: TGTGCCAGCAGCCGACAGGGGGCGCTGGGCTACACCTTC.

Of note for this clonotype: Possible read error: a much larger clone is one base away. The chain uses TRBV11-3 and TRBJ1-3; perhaps TRBD1 as D (6 bases). The CDR3 extends over 14 amino acids. From germline, CDR1 is SGHNT and CDR2 YENEEA. Trimming cost V 5 bases and J 2 bases, with 10 bases left between them. The CDR3 bases are TGTGCCAGCAGCCTTGGACAGCCTGGAAACACCATATATTTT. It translates to CASSLGQPGNTIYF.

The chain's CDR3 is CASSSSHGQGATGNTIYF. The CDR3 DNA reads TGTGCCAGCAGCTCCTCACATGGCCAGGGGGCAACTGGAAACACCATATATTTT. V is TRBV7-9 and J is TRBJ1-3, with TRBD1 identical over 8 bases. The CDR3 loop spans 18 amino acids. Germline CDR1 is SEHNR and CDR2 is FQNEAQ (reference sequence). J lost 2 bases, V lost 4 bases, and 13 bases had no gene match.

This clonotype was seen only a few times. The chain joins TRBV29-1 to TRBJ2-7; unclear D gene. CDR3 length: 11 residues. The V gene lost 7 bases and the J gene lost 0 bases, with 7 bases spanning the gap. CDR1 SQVTM and CDR2 ANQGSEA come from the germline V gene. The CDR3 DNA reads as TGCAGCGCCCAAGACTCCTACGAGCAGTACTTC. Protein sequence: CSAQDSYEQYF.

J is TRBJ2-3 and V is TRBV19; D possibly corresponds to TRBD2 (5 bases). The V gene's germline CDR1 is LNHDA and CDR2 SQIVND (reference sequence). The CDR3 length is 13 residues. Trimming removed 4 bases at V and 10 bases at J, with 15 bases between. DNA for the CDR3: TGTGCCAGTAGTACCTCCTCGGGGTCCTCGCAGTATTTT. Protein sequence: CASSTSSGSSQYF.

The rearrangement uses TRBV6-2 or TRBV6-3 and TRBJ1-5, with D unclear. The V gene's germline CDR1 is MNHEY and CDR2 SVGEGT. V was clipped by 5 bases and J by 9 bases, with 11 bases between them. This CDR3 spans 12 amino acids. This CDR3 is CASSRRFSPQHF. The CDR3 DNA sequence: TGTGCCAGCAGTCGCCGATTCTCGCCCCAGCATTTT.

CDR3 in amino acids: CASSFLEQGLTDTQYF. The DNA of the CDR3 is TGTGCCAGCAGTTTCTTAGAACAGGGACTCACAGATACGCAGTATTTT. The gene calls are TRBV28 and TRBJ2-3; D assignment may be TRBD1 or TRBD2 (6 bases each). The V and J ends lost 3 bases and 2 bases respectively, with 15 bases between them. This CDR3 has 16 residues. The germline V gene has CDR1 MDHEN and CDR2 SYDVKM.